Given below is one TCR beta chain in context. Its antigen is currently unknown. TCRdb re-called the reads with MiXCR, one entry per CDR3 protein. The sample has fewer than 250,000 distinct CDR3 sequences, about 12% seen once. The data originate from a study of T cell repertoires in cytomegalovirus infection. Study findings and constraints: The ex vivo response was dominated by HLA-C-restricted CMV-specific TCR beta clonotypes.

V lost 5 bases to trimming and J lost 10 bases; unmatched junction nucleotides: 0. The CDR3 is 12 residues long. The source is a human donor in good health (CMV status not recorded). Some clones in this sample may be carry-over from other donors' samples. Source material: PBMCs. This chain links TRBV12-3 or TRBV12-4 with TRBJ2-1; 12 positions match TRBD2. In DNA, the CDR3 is TGTGCCAGCAGTGGACTAGCGGGAGAGCAGTTCTTC. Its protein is CASSGLAGEQFF.